The 9 T cell receptor beta chains below were found in one sample sequenced in a study of T-cell reconstitution after alpha-beta-depleted transplantation in children. For TCRbeta, the library was prepared with unique molecular identifiers. TCRdb reprocessed the PCR reads via MiXCR and lists one record per CDR3 protein. This table has 500,000 to 600,000 distinct CDR3 sequences, 18% appearing once. This material consisted of PBMCs from the stem cell graft donor, taken from the stem cell graft. Source of these receptors: a human donor who donated a stem cell graft to a child with acute lymphoblastic leukemia.

The rearrangement links TRBV6-1 to TRBJ2-6; TRBD1 matches 10 bases. The V segment lost 6 bases and the J segment 4 bases; nucleotides outside the gene matches: 9. Germline values: CDR1 MNHNS, CDR2 SASEGT. This CDR3 comprises 17 residues. CDR3: CASRPGTGASGANVLTF. As DNA, the CDR3 is TGTGCCAGCAGACCCGGGACAGGGGCTTCAGGGGCCAACGTCCTGACTTTC.

A few counts support this clonotype. The chain recombines TRBV10-1 with TRBJ2-1; TRBD2 matches 9 bases. CDR3 length: 18 amino acids. Germline V gives CDR1 WNHNN, CDR2 SYGVQD (reference sequence). Trimming took 0 bases from V and 0 from J; bases not matched to a gene: 6. CDR3 in amino acids: CASSESAGGDRSYNEQFF. The CDR3 nucleotides are TGCGCCAGCAGTGAGTCTGCGGGAGGGGATCGCTCCTACAATGAGCAGTTCTTC.

The V and J genes are TRBV25-1 and TRBJ2-1, with D hard to call. The length of the CDR3 is 15 residues. V lost 3 bases, J lost 0 bases, and 9 bases lay in between. Germline values: CDR1 MGHDK, CDR2 SYGVNS. The CDR3 protein is CASSDGPSSYNEQFF. CDR3 nucleotide sequence: TGTGCCAGCAGTGACGGCCCTAGCTCCTACAATGAGCAGTTCTTC.

The genes are TRBV7-9 and TRBJ2-1, with D hard to call. V dropped 5 bases and J dropped 5 bases, with 13 bases sitting between them. Germline V lookup: CDR1 SEHNR, CDR2 FQNEAQ (reference sequence). CDR3 length equals 14 residues. The CDR3 region is CASSLGLGNNEQFF. The CDR3 nucleotides are TGTGCCAGCAGCCTCGGCCTGGGGAACAATGAGCAGTTCTTC. The complete variable domain, with remaining parts taken from reference TRBV7-9 and TRBJ2-1, reads DTGVSQNPRHKITKRGQNVTFRCDPISEHNRLYWYRQTLGQGPEFLTYFQNEAQLEKSRLLSDRFSAERPKGSFSTLEIQRTEQGDSAMYLCASSLGLGNNEQFFGPGTRLTVL.

The chain has TRBV27 and TRBJ2-5, with D perhaps matching TRBD2 (6 bases). CDR3 length: 16 amino acids. V lost 5 bases to trimming and J lost 1 base, with 17 bases between them. Germline CDR1 reads MNHEY; CDR2 reads SMNVEV (reference sequence). The DNA for the CDR3 is TGTGCCAGCAGTGCTTTTCCGGGACTCTTCCAAGAGACCCAGTACTTC. As protein: CASSAFPGLFQETQYF.

This clonotype was counted between two and nine times. V and J are TRBV10-3 and TRBJ2-1, with D hard to call. Germline V CDR1 and CDR2: ENHRY, SYGVKD. The CDR3 extends over 15 amino acids. Trimming removed 3 bases from V and 9 bases from J, with 18 bases in between. As DNA, the CDR3 is TGTGCCATCAGTGATGAAGGGCTTGGAAACAGTGAGCAGTTCTTC. Translating it yields CAISDEGLGNSEQFF.

This clonotype has just a few counts. This rearrangement joins TRBV29-1 to TRBJ1-1; no clear D gene. Trimming pared 8 bases from V and 8 bases from J, leaving 18 bases between. Per germline, CDR1 SQVTM and CDR2 ANQGSEA. CDR3 size: 12 residues. The CDR3 is CSPIVDLVEAFF. CDR3 coding DNA: TGCAGCCCTATCGTTGATCTAGTGGAAGCTTTCTTT.

This clonotype was picked up a small number of times. The rearrangement links TRBV2 to TRBJ2-7, with TRBD2 matching 12 bases. With 8 bases clipped from V and 6 bases from J, the junction kept 8 bases outside the gene matches. The CDR3 is made up of 14 amino acids. Germline V gene data show CDR1 as SNHLY and CDR2 as FYNNEI. CDR3 loop: CASRGLAGAGEQYF. The CDR3 nucleotides are TGTGCCAGCCGGGGACTAGCGGGTGCAGGCGAGCAGTACTTC. Looking up the rest from reference TRBV2 and TRBJ2-7 gives the full variable domain: EPEVTQTPSHQVTQMGQEVILRCVPISNHLYFYWYRQILGQKVEFLVSFYNNEISEKSEIFDDQFSVERPDGSNFTLKIRSTKLEDSAMYFCASRGLAGAGEQYFGPGTRLTVT.

V and J are TRBV5-1 and TRBJ2-2; tentative D call: TRBD1 (6 bases). This CDR3 region has 14 residues. The V end was cut by 0 bases, the J end by 6 bases, with 9 bases between. CDR1 and CDR2 (germline): SGHRS, YFSETQ. CDR3 residues: CASSLDRVAGELFF. In DNA, the CDR3 is TGCGCCAGCAGCTTGGACAGGGTGGCCGGGGAGCTGTTTTTT.